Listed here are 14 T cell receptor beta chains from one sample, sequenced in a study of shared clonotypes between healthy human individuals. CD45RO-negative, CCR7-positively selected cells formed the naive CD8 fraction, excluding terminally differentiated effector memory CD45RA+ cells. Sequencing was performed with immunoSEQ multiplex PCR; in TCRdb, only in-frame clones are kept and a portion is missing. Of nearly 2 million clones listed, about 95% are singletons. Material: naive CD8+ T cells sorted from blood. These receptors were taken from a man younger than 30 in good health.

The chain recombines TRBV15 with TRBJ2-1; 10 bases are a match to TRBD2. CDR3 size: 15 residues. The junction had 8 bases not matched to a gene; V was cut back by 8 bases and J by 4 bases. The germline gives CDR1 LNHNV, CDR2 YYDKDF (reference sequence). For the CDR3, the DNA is TGTGCCACCGAGGGAGCGGGAGGGAGGTACAATGAGCAGTTCTTC. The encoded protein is CATEGAGGRYNEQFF.

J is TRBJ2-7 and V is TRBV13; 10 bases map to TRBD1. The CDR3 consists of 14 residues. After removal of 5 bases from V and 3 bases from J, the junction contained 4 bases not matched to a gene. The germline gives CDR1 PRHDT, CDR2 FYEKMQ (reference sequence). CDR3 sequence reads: CASSVGQGVYEQYF. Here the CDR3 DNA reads TGTGCCAGCAGCGTTGGACAGGGGGTCTACGAGCAGTACTTC. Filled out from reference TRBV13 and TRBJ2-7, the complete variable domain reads AAGVIQSPRHLIKEKRETATLKCYPIPRHDTVYWYQQGPGQDPQFLISFYEKMQSDKGSIPDRFSAQQFSDYHSELNMSSLELGDSALYFCASSVGQGVYEQYFGPGTRLTVT.

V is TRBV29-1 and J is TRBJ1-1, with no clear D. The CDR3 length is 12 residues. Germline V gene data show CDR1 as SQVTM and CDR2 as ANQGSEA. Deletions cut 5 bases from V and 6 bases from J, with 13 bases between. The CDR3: CSVRPVYPEAFF. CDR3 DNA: TGCAGCGTTCGACCGGTATACCCTGAAGCTTTCTTT. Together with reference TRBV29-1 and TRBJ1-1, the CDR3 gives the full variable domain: SAVISQKPSRDICQRGTSLTIQCQVDSQVTMMFWYRQQPGQSLTLIATANQGSEATYESGFVIDKFPISRPNLTFSTLTVSNMSPEDSSIYLCSVRPVYPEAFFGQGTRLTVV.

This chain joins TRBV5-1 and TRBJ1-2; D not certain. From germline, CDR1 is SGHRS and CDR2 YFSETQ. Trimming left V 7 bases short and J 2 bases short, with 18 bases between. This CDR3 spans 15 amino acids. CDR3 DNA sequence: TGCGCCAGCGGGTACTCGGATGCGGAGAACTATGGCTACACCTTC. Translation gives CASGYSDAENYGYTF.

The CDR3 here is CASGTTGYGGQPQHF. The CDR3 DNA sequence: TGTGCTAGTGGAACGACAGGGTACGGAGGTCAGCCCCAGCATTTT. The chain employs TRBV12-5 and TRBJ1-5, with 7 bases matching TRBD1. Losses at the gene ends were 6 bases for V and 6 bases for J; bases not matched to a gene: 11. This CDR3 comprises 15 residues. CDR1 and CDR2 from the germline V gene are LGHNT and FRNRAP.

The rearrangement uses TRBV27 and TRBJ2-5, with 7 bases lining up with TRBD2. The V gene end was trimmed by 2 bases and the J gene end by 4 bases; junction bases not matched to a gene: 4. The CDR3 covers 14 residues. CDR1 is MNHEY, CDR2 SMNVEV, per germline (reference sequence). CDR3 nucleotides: TGTGCCAGCAGTTTACAGGCTAGCGGAGAGACCCAGTACTTC. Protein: CASSLQASGETQYF.

The CDR3, as DNA: TGTGCCAGCAGTTTCCACCGTAACTATGGCTACACCTTC. Its protein is CASSFHRNYGYTF. The chain combines TRBV28 with TRBJ1-2, with unresolved D. Trimming pared 3 bases from V and 1 base from J, leaving 6 bases between. CDR1 is MDHEN, CDR2 SYDVKM, per germline. The CDR3 totals 13 residues.

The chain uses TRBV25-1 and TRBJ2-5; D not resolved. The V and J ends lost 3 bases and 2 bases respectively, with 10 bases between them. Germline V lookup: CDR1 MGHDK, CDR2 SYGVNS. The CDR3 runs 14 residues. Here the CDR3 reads CASSDGLGQETQYF. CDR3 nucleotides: TGTGCCAGCAGTGACGGATTGGGGCAAGAGACCCAGTACTTC. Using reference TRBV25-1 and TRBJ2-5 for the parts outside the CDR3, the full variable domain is EADIYQTPRYLVIGTGKKITLECSQTMGHDKMYWYQQDPGMELHLIHYSYGVNSTEKGDLSSESTVSRIRTEHFPLTLESARPSHTSQYLCASSDGLGQETQYFGPGTRLLVL.

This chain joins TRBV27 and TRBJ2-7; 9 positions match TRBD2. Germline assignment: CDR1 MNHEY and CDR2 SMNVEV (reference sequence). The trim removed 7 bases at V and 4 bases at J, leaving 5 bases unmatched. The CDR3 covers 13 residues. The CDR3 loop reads CASKEAGGYEQYF. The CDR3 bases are TGTGCCAGCAAAGAAGCGGGGGGTTACGAGCAGTACTTC.

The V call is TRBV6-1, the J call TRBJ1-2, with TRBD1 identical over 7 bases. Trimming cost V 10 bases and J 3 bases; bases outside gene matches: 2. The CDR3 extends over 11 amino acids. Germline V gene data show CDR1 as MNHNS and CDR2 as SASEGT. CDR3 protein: CAIDRDYGYTF. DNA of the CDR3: TGTGCCATTGACAGGGACTATGGCTACACCTTC.

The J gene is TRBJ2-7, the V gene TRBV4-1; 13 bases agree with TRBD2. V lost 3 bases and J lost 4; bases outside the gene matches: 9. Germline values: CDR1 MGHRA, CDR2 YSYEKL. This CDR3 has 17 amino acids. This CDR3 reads CASSHLGTSGALYEQYF. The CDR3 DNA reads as TGCGCCAGCAGCCACCTAGGGACTAGCGGGGCCTTGTACGAGCAGTACTTC.

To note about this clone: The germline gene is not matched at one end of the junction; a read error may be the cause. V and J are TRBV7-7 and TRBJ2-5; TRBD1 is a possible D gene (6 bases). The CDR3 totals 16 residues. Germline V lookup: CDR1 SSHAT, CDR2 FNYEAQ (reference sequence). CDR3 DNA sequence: TGTGCTAGCAGCCCCACGACAGGCCCCAGAATAGAGACCCAGTACTTC. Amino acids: CASSPTTGPRIETQYF. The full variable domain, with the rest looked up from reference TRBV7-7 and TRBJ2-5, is GAGVSQSPRYKVTKRGQDVTLRCDPISSHATLYWYQQALGQGPEFLTYFNYEAQPDKSGLPSDRFSAERPEGSISTLTIQRTEQRDSAMYRCASSPTTGPRIETQYFGPGTRLLVL.

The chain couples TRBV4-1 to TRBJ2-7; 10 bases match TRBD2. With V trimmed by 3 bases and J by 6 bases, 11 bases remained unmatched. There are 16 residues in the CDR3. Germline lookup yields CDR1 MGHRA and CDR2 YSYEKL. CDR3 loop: CASSQNLAGAVGEQYF. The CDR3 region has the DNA TGCGCCAGCAGCCAGAACCTAGCGGGGGCGGTCGGCGAGCAGTACTTC.

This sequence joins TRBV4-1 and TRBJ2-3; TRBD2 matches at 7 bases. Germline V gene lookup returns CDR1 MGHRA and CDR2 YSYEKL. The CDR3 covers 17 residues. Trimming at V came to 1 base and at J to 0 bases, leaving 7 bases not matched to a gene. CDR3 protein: CASSQGQRGYSTDTQYF. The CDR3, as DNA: TGCGCCAGCAGCCAAGGTCAGCGGGGCTATAGCACAGATACGCAGTATTTT.